This TCR beta chain originates from a study of cytomegalovirus exposure and HLA in healthy donors. Both 60 Vbeta primers and 13 Jbeta primers went into the PCR. Measured with immunoSEQ multiplex PCR; TCRdb has only the in-frame clones, and not every one. The sample lists some 150,000 clones, approximately 80% occurring once. Trimming at V came to 7 bases and at J to 0 bases, leaving 11 bases not matched to a gene. This CDR3 is built from 16 residues. Germline-derived CDR1 and CDR2 are LNHDA and SQIVND (reference sequence). As concerns this clone: The antigen remains unidentified.

The study's findings and limits: Highly shared variants forming one cluster were likely a sequencing artifact. Some TCR beta chains (about 170 of them) were listed as cytomegalovirus-associated.

V gene TRBV19 combines with J gene TRBJ1-1, with 7 bases that match TRBD1. This clonotype was sampled from a male donor in good health and CMV-seronegative. What was sequenced was PBMCs. In nucleotides, the CDR3 is TGTGCCAGTACCCCTTCGACAGGGCTCATGAACACTGAAGCTTTCTTT. It specifies CASTPSTGLMNTEAFF.